Below, 31 T cell receptor beta chains from the same sample are listed, as sequenced in a study of vaccination effects on CD4 cells after COVID-19. The protocol was immunoSEQ multiplex PCR, while the TCRdb copy is restricted to in-frame clones and leaves out a portion. The table has some 30,000 clones, 83% seen once; the top ten hold 1.4%. Expansion of antigen-specific CD4+ T cells with viral peptide pools was carried out by the ViraFEST assay before sequencing. Cells that had been cultured for 10 days were the source of isolated CD4+ T cells. Each participant was given two doses of one vaccine (BNT162b2 or mRNA-1273). No cognate antigen is known for these TCRs. Sequenced here: CD4+ T cells from PBMCs cultured with HCoV-NL63 spike peptides, sampled after COVID-19 vaccination. The receptors here all came from a human donor who received a COVID-19 vaccine. Some clones in this sample may be carry-over from other donors' samples.

The chain combines TRBV5-1 with TRBJ2-2, with TRBD1 as a possible D gene (6 bases). Germline assignment: CDR1 SGHRS and CDR2 YFSETQ. The CDR3 spans 14 residues. Trimming removed 4 bases at V and 1 base at J, with 8 bases between. Written as DNA, the CDR3 is TGCGCCAGCAGCCTACAGGGGAACACCGGGGAGCTGTTTTTT. Protein sequence: CASSLQGNTGELFF.

The chain employs TRBV6-5 and TRBJ1-1, with D tentatively TRBD1 (6 bases). The V end lost 0 bases, the J end lost 6 bases, and 14 bases lay between the germline ends. The CDR3 sequence is 15 residues long. Germline V CDR1 and CDR2: MNHEY, SVGAGI. The DNA for the CDR3 is TGTGCCAGCAGTTACTCGAGGGGGGCGCAGGCTGAAGCTTTCTTT. It translates to CASSYSRGAQAEAFF.

This chain joins TRBV6-6 and TRBJ2-1; D remains unclear. The CDR3 extends over 12 amino acids. Germline V lookup: CDR1 MNHNY, CDR2 SVGAGI (reference sequence). Trimming stripped 2 bases from V and 3 bases from J, with 2 bases between. The CDR3 sequence: CASSYLYNEQFF. CDR3 sequence (DNA): TGTGCCAGCAGTTACCTCTACAATGAGCAGTTCTTC.

The gene calls are TRBV2 and TRBJ2-5; possible D gene TRBD1, 6 bases. The V gene's germline CDR1 is SNHLY and CDR2 FYNNEI. The CDR3 loop spans 14 amino acids. The ends were cut back, 7 bases at V and 3 bases at J, with 15 bases in the middle. The CDR3 nucleotides are TGTGCCAGCAAGAACAGGGCAGGGGAAGAGACCCAGTACTTC. This gives the protein CASKNRAGEETQYF.

This clone appeared once. The rearrangement uses TRBV6-6 and TRBJ2-6; no firm D call. CDR1 and CDR2 (germline): MNHNY, SVGAGI (reference sequence). The CDR3 loop spans 14 amino acids. Trimming took off 4 bases at V and 0 bases at J, with 4 bases between the two ends. The CDR3 region is CASSSNSGANVLTF. CDR3 sequence (DNA): TGTGCCAGCAGTTCCAACTCTGGGGCCAACGTCCTGACTTTC.

The V gene is TRBV6-5, the J gene TRBJ1-1; D is undetermined. The CDR3 spans 13 residues. V was cut by 4 bases and J by 11 bases, with 17 bases left in between. Germline CDR1 and CDR2: MNHEY and SVGAGI. CDR3 protein: CASSSDISARAFF. In DNA, the CDR3 is TGTGCCAGCAGTTCCGACATTTCGGCTAGGGCTTTCTTT.

The chain has TRBV15 and TRBJ2-7; D remains unclear. This CDR3 region has 12 residues. Germline V gene data show CDR1 as LNHNV and CDR2 as YYDKDF (reference sequence). Trimming took 5 bases from V and 1 from J, leaving 6 bases between them. In nucleotides, the CDR3 is TGTGCCACCAGCGGCCCATCCTACGAGCAGTACGTC. As protein: CATSGPSYEQYV.

The rearrangement uses TRBV24-1 and TRBJ2-5; 10 bases are a match to TRBD1. V lost 5 bases, J lost 5 bases, and 7 bases stayed unmatched. The germline CDR1 and CDR2 sequences are KGHDR and SFDVKD. The CDR3 length is 15 residues. The CDR3 spells CATSGRDRGDETQYF. The CDR3 nucleotides are TGTGCCACCAGTGGACGGGACAGGGGAGACGAGACCCAGTACTTC.

The chain combines TRBV3-1 (or the pseudogene TRBV3-2) with TRBJ2-7; D gene ambiguous. The CDR3 runs 15 residues. Trimming removed 1 base at V and 0 bases at J, with 10 bases between. CDR1 and CDR2 (germline): LGHDT, YNNKEL (reference sequence). CDR3 DNA sequence: TGTGCCAGCAGCCAAGTGTGCAGAAGCTCCTACGAGCAGTACGTC. This codes for CASSQVCRSSYEQYV.

The chain recombines TRBV7-8 with TRBJ1-5; D is possibly TRBD1 (6 bases). CDR3 length: 13 amino acids. Trimming removed 1 base from V and 16 bases from J, with 17 bases in between. The germline V gene has CDR1 SGHVS and CDR2 FQNEAQ. The CDR3 DNA reads TGTGCCAGCAGCTTAGTTCCGGGACACGGGGTACATTTT. This sequence encodes CASSLVPGHGVHF.

This chain connects TRBV19 to TRBJ2-7, with D possibly TRBD2 on 7 matching bases. This CDR3 contains 13 residues. The germline gives CDR1 LNHDA, CDR2 SQIVND (reference sequence). V lost 8 bases to trimming and J lost 6 bases, with 17 bases between them. The CDR3 nucleotides read TGTGCCAGTTCCGACTCCGGGGGGCTCGAGCAGTACGTC. Translation gives CASSDSGGLEQYV.

This clone appeared a few times. This chain links TRBV5-1 with TRBJ2-7, with a possible D match to TRBD2 (5 bases). Germline V gene data show CDR1 as SGHRS and CDR2 as YFSETQ. V was shortened by 4 bases and J by 6 bases, with 17 bases between the two germline ends. The CDR3 is made up of 14 amino acids. CDR3 in DNA: TGCGCCAGCAGCGTGGACTCGGACCATCGCGAGCAGTACGTC. Protein product: CASSVDSDHREQYV.

The V call is TRBV6-5, the J call TRBJ2-1, with 7 bases identical to TRBD2. CDR3 size: 15 residues. The V gene end was trimmed by 6 bases and the J gene end by 2 bases; junction bases not matched to a gene: 7. Germline CDR1 and CDR2: MNHEY and SVGAGI. CDR3 loop: CASRMGGGTYNEQFF. CDR3 DNA sequence: TGTGCCAGCAGGATGGGGGGGGGAACCTACAATGAGCAGTTCTTC.

The chain joins TRBV5-1 to TRBJ1-6; possibly TRBD1 for D (5 bases). V dropped 4 bases and J dropped 7 bases, with 15 bases sitting between them. Germline V lookup: CDR1 SGHRS, CDR2 YFSETQ. The CDR3 is 15 residues long. The CDR3 DNA is TGCGCCAGCAGCATAGTTGGGGACGGGAATTCACCCCTCCACTTT. Its protein product is CASSIVGDGNSPLHF.

The gene calls are TRBV30 and TRBJ2-1; tentatively, D is TRBD2 (7 bases). Germline V lookup: CDR1 GTSNPN, CDR2 SVGIG (reference sequence). CDR3 length: 15 residues. The V and J ends lost 0 bases and 8 bases respectively, with 17 bases between them. CDR3 sequence: CAWSVRGGPRDEQFF. The CDR3 bases are TGTGCCTGGAGTGTAAGGGGGGGCCCCCGAGATGAGCAGTTCTTC. The entire variable domain, with the rest obtained from reference TRBV30 and TRBJ2-1, is as follows: SQTIHQWPATLVQPVGSPLSLECTVEGTSNPNLYWYRQAAGRGLQLLFYSVGIGQISSEVPQNLSASRPQDRQFILSSKKLLLSDSGFYLCAWSVRGGPRDEQFFGPGTRLTVL.

The genes are TRBV7-9 and TRBJ1-1; TRBD1 matches at 7 bases. The length of the CDR3 is 17 residues. V lost 5 bases, J lost 1 base, and 13 bases stayed unmatched. Germline V CDR1 and CDR2: SEHNR, FQNEAQ (reference sequence). CDR3 residues: CASSPIPTGRRNTEAFF. In nucleotides, the CDR3 is TGTGCCAGCAGCCCTATTCCGACAGGGCGGAGGAACACTGAAGCTTTCTTT.

This rearrangement joins TRBV6-2 or TRBV6-3 to TRBJ2-7, with a tentative D call TRBD2 (6 bases). The V end lost 2 bases, the J end lost 8 bases, and 13 bases lay between the germline ends. There are 13 residues in the CDR3. Germline CDR1 and CDR2: MNHEY and SVGEGT. CDR3 in DNA: TGTGCCAGCAGTTACGAGCTGGAGGGTCAGCAGTACGTC. As protein: CASSYELEGQQYV.

V and J are TRBV5-1 and TRBJ2-2; 10 nucleotides agree with TRBD2. This CDR3 comprises 18 residues. Unmatched junction bases numbered 10, after V lost 3 bases and J lost 2 bases. Looked up from germline, CDR1 is SGHRS and CDR2 is YFSETQ. The DNA for the CDR3 is TGCGCCAGCAGCTGGGCCAACACTAGCGGGGAAAACACCGGGGAGCTGTTTTTT. Its protein product is CASSWANTSGENTGELFF.

The CDR3 DNA reads TGTGCCAGCAGCGTAGCTACAGGGGGGCGTACCGGGGAGCTGTTTTTT. This translates into CASSVATGGRTGELFF. The chain has TRBV9 and TRBJ2-2; 8 nucleotides agree with TRBD1. J gave up 5 bases and V 0 bases, and 6 bases lay outside the gene matches. The CDR3 consists of 16 residues. The V gene's germline CDR1 is SGDLS and CDR2 YYNGEE.

The chain employs TRBV14 and TRBJ1-1, with unresolved D. Germline loops: CDR1 SGHDN, CDR2 FVKESK. V gave up 5 bases and J gave up 0 bases, with 13 bases separating them. This CDR3 has 15 amino acids. Here the CDR3 reads CASSRMESMNTEAFF. The DNA for the CDR3 is TGTGCCAGCAGCAGAATGGAAAGCATGAACACTGAAGCTTTCTTT.

The chain recombines TRBV7-2 with TRBJ1-1, with TRBD1 as a possible D gene (6 bases). The length of the CDR3 is 13 residues. Germline CDR1 SGHTA, CDR2 FQGNSA. The V end lost 4 bases, the J end lost 1 base, and 7 bases lay between the germline ends. As DNA, the CDR3 is TGTGCCAGCAGCTCGGACAGGAACACTGAAGCTTTCTTT. Protein product: CASSSDRNTEAFF.

This chain joins TRBV28 and TRBJ1-2; D is ambiguous. Trimming cost V 6 bases and J 7 bases, with 18 bases left between them. Germline-derived CDR1 and CDR2 are MDHEN and SYDVKM. This CDR3 contains 14 residues. The CDR3 sequence is CASRGRNLLGGYTF. The CDR3 DNA reads as TGTGCCAGCAGAGGCCGAAACCTCTTGGGTGGCTACACCTTC.

This clone showed up just once. This chain joins TRBV7-3 and TRBJ2-7; 7 positions match TRBD1. Germline lookup yields CDR1 SGHTA and CDR2 FQGTGA. The ends lost 2 bases at V and 4 bases at J; junction bases unmatched: 2. The CDR3 loop spans 13 amino acids. The CDR3 region has the DNA TGTGCCAGCAGCTTAGGGACAGCTTACGAGCAGTACGTC. Protein: CASSLGTAYEQYV.

This chain connects TRBV2 to TRBJ2-2; 7 bases map to TRBD2. Germline V gene sequence: CDR1 SNHLY, CDR2 FYNNEI. The CDR3 has 16 amino acids. V shed 3 bases and J 7 bases; nucleotides not matched to a gene: 11. CDR3 region: CASSDGANRGVGELFF. Here the CDR3 DNA reads TGTGCCAGCAGTGACGGGGCCAACCGGGGGGTCGGGGAGCTGTTTTTT.

The rearrangement uses TRBV29-1 and TRBJ2-5; 11 nucleotides align to TRBD1. Germline values: CDR1 SQVTM, CDR2 ANQGSEA. The ends lost 5 bases at V and 2 bases at J; junction bases unmatched: 1. This CDR3 has 13 residues. CDR3 DNA sequence: TGCAGCGTTAGGGACAGGGGGCAAGAGACCCAGTACTTC. Translated: CSVRDRGQETQYF.

The chain combines TRBV18 with TRBJ1-5; D ambiguous. This CDR3 region has 13 residues. Trimming removed 3 bases at V and 4 bases at J, with 7 bases between. CDR1 is KGHSH and CDR2 is LQKENI in the germline V gene. CDR3 nucleotide sequence: TGTGCCAGCTCACCGGACCCAAATCAGCCCCAGCATTTT. Translated, it gives CASSPDPNQPQHF. The full variable domain, rest sourced from reference TRBV18 and TRBJ1-5, is NAGVMQNPRHLVRRRGQEARLRCSPMKGHSHVYWYRQLPEEGLKFMVYLQKENIIDESGMPKERFSAEFPKEGPSILRIQQVVRGDSAAYFCASSPDPNQPQHFGDGTRLSIL.

V is TRBV15 and J is TRBJ1-6; D is uncertain. Trimming took 1 base from V and 0 from J, leaving 4 bases between them. CDR1 and CDR2 from the germline V gene are LNHNV and YYDKDF (reference sequence). The CDR3 sequence is 15 residues long. CDR3 in DNA: TGTGCCACCAGCAGAGTACACTCCTATAATTCACCCCTCCACTTT. It translates to CATSRVHSYNSPLHF.

This clone was picked up a small number of times. The chain is built from TRBV15 and TRBJ2-7; no firm D call. CDR3 length: 15 amino acids. The V end was cut by 3 bases, the J end by 4 bases, with 16 bases between. The germline V gene has CDR1 LNHNV and CDR2 YYDKDF (reference sequence). CDR3: CATSRAPGRQYEQYV. CDR3 coding DNA: TGTGCCACCAGCAGGGCCCCGGGCCGTCAATACGAGCAGTACGTC.

The CDR3 is CASAGDRLNQPQHF. The CDR3 DNA is TGTGCCAGCGCTGGGGACAGACTCAATCAGCCCCAGCATTTT. V gene TRBV6-6 combines with J gene TRBJ1-5, with TRBD1 matching over 7 bases. Trimming at V came to 8 bases and at J to 3 bases, leaving 7 bases not matched to a gene. CDR3 length equals 14 residues. Germline V CDR1 and CDR2: MNHNY, SVGAGI (reference sequence).

This clone was recorded once. The chain recombines TRBV28 with TRBJ2-3; TRBD1 aligns across 8 bases. V dropped 5 bases and J dropped 4; count of bases not matched to a gene: 8. CDR1 is MDHEN and CDR2 is SYDVKM in the germline V gene. The CDR3 totals 15 residues. The CDR3 sequence is CASSLRTGHPDTQYF. CDR3 nucleotide sequence: TGTGCCAGCAGTCTTAGGACAGGGCACCCAGATACGCAGTATTTT. The full variable domain, with the rest looked up from reference TRBV28 and TRBJ2-3, is DVKVTQSSRYLVKRTGEKVFLECVQDMDHENMFWYRQDPGLGLRLIYFSYDVKMKEKGDIPEGYSVSREKKERFSLILESASTNQTSMYLCASSLRTGHPDTQYFGPGTRLTVL.

The CDR3 loop reads CASSQADRSKEGEQYV. CDR3 in DNA: TGCGCCAGCAGTCAAGCGGACAGGTCGAAAGAGGGCGAGCAGTACGTC. This sequence joins TRBV23-1 and TRBJ2-7, with 7 bases identical to TRBD1. TRBV23-1 is an ORF for which the function is uncertain. This CDR3 comprises 16 residues. Trimming at V came to 2 bases and at J to 6 bases, leaving 13 bases not matched to a gene.